Reported below is one T cell receptor (beta chain). This entry comes from a study of blood T cell repertoires in COVID-19. Overall study context: There were acute and convalescent COVID-19 samples, and they came from the United States, Italy and Spain.

The V end was cut by 5 bases, the J end by 3 bases, with 12 bases between. CDR1 and CDR2 from the germline V gene are SGHVS and FNYEAQ. This CDR3 spans 14 amino acids. Using immunoSEQ multiplex PCR, the repertoire was profiled, and TCRdb retains in-frame clones only, with some absent. The table has 410,000 or so clones, approximately 90% seen once. The sample taken for sequencing was peripheral blood. The receptor comes from a woman aged 35 to 49 with COVID-19, enrolled during active disease. The chain has TRBV7-6 and TRBJ2-3; TRBD1 is a possible D gene (6 bases). The CDR3 spells CASSLLQGTDTQYF. In DNA, the CDR3 is TGTGCCAGCAGCCTATTACAGGGAACAGATACGCAGTATTTT.